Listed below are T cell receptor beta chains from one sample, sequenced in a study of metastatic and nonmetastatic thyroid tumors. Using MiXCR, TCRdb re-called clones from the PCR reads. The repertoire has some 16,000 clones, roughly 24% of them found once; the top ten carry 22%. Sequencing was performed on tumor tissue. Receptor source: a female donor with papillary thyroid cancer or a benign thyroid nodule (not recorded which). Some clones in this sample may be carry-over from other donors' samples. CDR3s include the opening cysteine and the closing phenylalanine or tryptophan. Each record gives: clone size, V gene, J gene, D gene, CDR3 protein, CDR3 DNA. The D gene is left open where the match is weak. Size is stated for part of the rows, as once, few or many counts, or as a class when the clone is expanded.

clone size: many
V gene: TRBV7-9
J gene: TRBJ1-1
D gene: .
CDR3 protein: CASSPSGSRNTEAFF
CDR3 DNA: TGTGCCAGCAGCCCTAGTGGGTCGAGGAACACTGAAGCTTTCTTT

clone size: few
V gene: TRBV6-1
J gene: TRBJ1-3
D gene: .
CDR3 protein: CASSGNTIYF
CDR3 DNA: TGTGCCAGCAGCGGAAACACCATATATTTT

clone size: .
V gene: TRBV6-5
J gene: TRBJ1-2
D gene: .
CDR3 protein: CASSYEVRAGHSNYGYTF
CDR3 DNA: TGTGCCAGCAGTTACGAGGTCAGGGCGGGACACTCTAACTATGGCTACACCTTC

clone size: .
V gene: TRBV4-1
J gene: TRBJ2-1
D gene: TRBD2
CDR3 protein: CASSQDGLAGVVIF
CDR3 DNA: TGCGCCAGCAGCCAAGATGGACTAGCGGGAGTCGTGATCTTC

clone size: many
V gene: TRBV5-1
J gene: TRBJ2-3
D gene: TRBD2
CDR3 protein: CASKETSATDTQYF
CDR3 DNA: TGCGCCAGCAAAGAGACTAGCGCCACAGATACGCAGTATTTT

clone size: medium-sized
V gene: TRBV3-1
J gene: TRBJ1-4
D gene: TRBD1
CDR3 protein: CASSPSGTGREKLFF
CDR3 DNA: TGTGCCAGCAGCCCCTCTGGGACAGGGCGTGAAAAACTGTTTTTT

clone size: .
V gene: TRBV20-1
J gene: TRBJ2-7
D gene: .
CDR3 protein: CSARILGGGLDEQYF
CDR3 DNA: TGCAGTGCTAGAATTCTCGGAGGGGGGCTTGACGAGCAGTACTTC

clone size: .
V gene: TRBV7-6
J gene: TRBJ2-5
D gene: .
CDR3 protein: CASSSGETQYF
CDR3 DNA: TGTGCCAGCAGCTCGGGGGAGACCCAGTACTTC

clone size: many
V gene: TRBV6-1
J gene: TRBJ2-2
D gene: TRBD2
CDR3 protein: CASKWGLAWAEAGELFF
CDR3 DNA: TGTGCCAGCAAGTGGGGACTAGCTTGGGCTGAAGCCGGGGAGCTGTTTTTT

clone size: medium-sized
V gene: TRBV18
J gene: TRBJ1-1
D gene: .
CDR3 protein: CASSPPNAGVEAFF
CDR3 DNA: TGTGCCAGCTCACCCCCGAATGCAGGGGTTGAAGCTTTCTTT

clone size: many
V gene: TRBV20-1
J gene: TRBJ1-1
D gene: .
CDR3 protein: CSARDRADSYTEAFF
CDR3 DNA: TGCAGTGCTAGAGATCGGGCGGACAGCTACACTGAAGCTTTCTTT

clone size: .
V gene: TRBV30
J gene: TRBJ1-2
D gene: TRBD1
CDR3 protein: CAWISDRGWVVYTF
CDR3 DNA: TGTGCCTGGATATCCGACAGGGGATGGGTCGTCTACACCTTC

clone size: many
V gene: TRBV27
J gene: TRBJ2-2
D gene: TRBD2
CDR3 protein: CASSPGLAGGTGELFF
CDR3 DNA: TGTGCCAGCAGTCCGGGACTAGCGGGGGGCACCGGGGAGCTGTTTTTT

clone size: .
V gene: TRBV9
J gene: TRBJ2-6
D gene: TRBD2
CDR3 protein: CASSVLAGGPVANVLTF
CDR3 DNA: TGTGCCAGCAGCGTACTAGCGGGGGGCCCTGTGGCCAACGTCCTGACTTTC

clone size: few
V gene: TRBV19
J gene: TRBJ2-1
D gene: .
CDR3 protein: CAVTGQTNNEQFF
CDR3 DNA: TGTGCCGTAACTGGACAGACGAACAATGAGCAGTTCTTC

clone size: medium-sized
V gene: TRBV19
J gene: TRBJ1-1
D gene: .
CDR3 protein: CPTAAQAEPNTEAFF
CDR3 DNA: TGCCCCACCGCAGCCCAGGCAGAACCTAACACTGAAGCTTTCTTT

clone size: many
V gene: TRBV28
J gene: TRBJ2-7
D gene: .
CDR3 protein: CASSLPSGARRNF
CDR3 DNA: TGTGCCAGCAGTTTACCCTCGGGGGCAAGGAGGAACTTC

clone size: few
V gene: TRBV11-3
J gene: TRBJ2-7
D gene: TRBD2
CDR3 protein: CASTGERSGASYEQYF
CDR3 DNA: TGTGCCAGCACCGGGGAACGTAGCGGGGCCTCCTACGAGCAGTACTTC

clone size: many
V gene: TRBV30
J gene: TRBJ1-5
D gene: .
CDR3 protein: CAWSVRTNQPQHF
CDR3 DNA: TGTGCCTGGAGTGTACGGACAAATCAGCCCCAGCATTTT

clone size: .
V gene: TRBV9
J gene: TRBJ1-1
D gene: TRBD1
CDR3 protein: CASSLPGTGGTEAFF
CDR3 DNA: TGTGCCAGCAGCTTACCCGGGACAGGGGGCACTGAAGCTTTCTTT

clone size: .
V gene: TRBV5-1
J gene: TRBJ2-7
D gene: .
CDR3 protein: CASSFSSGYYEQYF
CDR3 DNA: TGCGCCAGCAGCTTTTCGAGCGGTTACTACGAGCAGTACTTC

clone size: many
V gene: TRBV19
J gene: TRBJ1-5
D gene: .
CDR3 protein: CASSTNRDGPSNQPQHF
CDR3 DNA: TGTGCCAGTAGTACAAACCGGGACGGACCCAGCAATCAGCCCCAGCATTTT

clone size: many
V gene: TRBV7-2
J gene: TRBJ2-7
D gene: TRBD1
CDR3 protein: CASSSLTGGYEQYF
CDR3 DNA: TGTGCCAGCAGCTCCCTAACAGGGGGGTACGAGCAGTACTTC

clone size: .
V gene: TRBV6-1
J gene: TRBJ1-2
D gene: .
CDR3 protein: CASSEPPTGWSGYTF
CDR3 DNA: TGTGCCAGCAGTGAACCCCCAACAGGGTGGAGTGGCTACACCTTC

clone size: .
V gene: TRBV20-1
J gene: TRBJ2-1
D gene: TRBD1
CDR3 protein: CSASGTGGSYNEQFF
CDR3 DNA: TGCAGTGCCTCCGGGACAGGGGGCTCCTACAATGAGCAGTTCTTC

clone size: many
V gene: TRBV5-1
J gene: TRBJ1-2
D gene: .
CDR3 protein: CASSRDTNYGYTF
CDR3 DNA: TGCGCCAGCAGCCGGGACACTAACTATGGCTACACCTTC

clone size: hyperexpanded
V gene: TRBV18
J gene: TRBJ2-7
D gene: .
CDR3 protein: CASSLMRGSGIGDEQYF
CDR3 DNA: TGTGCCAGCTCCCTAATGCGAGGGAGCGGCATTGGGGACGAGCAGTACTTC

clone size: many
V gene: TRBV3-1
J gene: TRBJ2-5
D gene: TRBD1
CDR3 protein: CASSQGQGSAVLETQYF
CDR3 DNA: TGTGCCAGCAGCCAAGGACAGGGCTCAGCAGTACTAGAGACCCAGTACTTC

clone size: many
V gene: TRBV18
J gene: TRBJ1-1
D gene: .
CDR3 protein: CASSPQGGSTEAFF
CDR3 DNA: TGTGCCAGCTCTCCACAGGGCGGGAGCACTGAAGCTTTCTTT

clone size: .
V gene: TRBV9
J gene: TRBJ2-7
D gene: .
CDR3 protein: CASSLDRLEQYF
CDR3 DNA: TGTGCCAGCAGTTTGGACAGACTCGAGCAGTACTTC

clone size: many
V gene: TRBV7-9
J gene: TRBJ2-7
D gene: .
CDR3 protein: CASSLVGGNYEQYF
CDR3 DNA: TGTGCCAGCAGCTTAGTCGGGGGCAACTACGAGCAGTACTTC

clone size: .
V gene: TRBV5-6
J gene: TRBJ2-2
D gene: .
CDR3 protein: CASSWTDGTGELFF
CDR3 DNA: TGTGCCAGCAGCTGGACAGACGGAACCGGGGAGCTGTTTTTT

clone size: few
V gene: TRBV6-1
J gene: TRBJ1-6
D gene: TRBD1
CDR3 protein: CASRRKGQGISSPLHF
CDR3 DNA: TGTGCCAGCAGACGCAAGGGACAGGGTATCAGTTCACCCCTCCACTTT

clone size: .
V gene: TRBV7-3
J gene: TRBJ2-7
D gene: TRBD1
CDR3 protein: CASSHRYRGRYEQYF
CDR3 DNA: TGTGCCAGCAGCCACAGGTACAGGGGGCGGTACGAGCAGTACTTC

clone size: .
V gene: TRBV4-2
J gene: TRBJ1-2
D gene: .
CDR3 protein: CASSQDQRPNYGYTF
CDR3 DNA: TGTGCCAGCAGCCAAGATCAGCGCCCCAACTATGGCTACACCTTC

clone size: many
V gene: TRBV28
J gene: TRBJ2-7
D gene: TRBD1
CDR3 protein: CASSAHFPLGQGGYEQYF
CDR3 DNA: TGTGCCAGCAGTGCCCACTTCCCACTAGGACAGGGCGGTTACGAGCAGTACTTC

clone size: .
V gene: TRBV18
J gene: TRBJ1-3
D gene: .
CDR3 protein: CASSPRGSGNTIYF
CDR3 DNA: TGTGCCAGCTCACCAAGGGGCTCTGGAAACACCATATATTTT

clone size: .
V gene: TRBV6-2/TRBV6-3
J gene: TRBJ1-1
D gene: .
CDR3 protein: CASSQRENTEAFF
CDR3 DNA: TGTGCCAGCAGTCAAAGGGAGAACACTGAAGCTTTCTTT

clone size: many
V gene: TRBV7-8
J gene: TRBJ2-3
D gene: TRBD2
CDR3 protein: CASSLRGLAGDTQYF
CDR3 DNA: TGTGCCAGCAGCTTAAGGGGACTAGCGGGAGATACGCAGTATTTT

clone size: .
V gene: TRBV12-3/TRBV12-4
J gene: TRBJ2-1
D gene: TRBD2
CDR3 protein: CASSLASGVYNEQFF
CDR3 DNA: TGTGCCAGCAGTTTAGCTAGCGGGGTTTACAATGAGCAGTTCTTC

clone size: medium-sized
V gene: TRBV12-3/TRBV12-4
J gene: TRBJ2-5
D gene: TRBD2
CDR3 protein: CASSSGTSGSEETQYF
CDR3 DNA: TGTGCCAGCAGCTCAGGGACTAGCGGCTCGGAGGAGACCCAGTACTTC

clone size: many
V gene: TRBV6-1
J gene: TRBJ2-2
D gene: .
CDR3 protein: CASPSAYTGELFF
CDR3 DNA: TGTGCCAGTCCTAGCGCTTACACCGGGGAGCTGTTTTTT

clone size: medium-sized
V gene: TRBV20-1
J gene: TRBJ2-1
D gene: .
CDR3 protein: CSARDPRQGAANEQFF
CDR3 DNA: TGCAGTGCTAGAGATCCTAGGCAGGGAGCCGCCAATGAGCAGTTCTTC

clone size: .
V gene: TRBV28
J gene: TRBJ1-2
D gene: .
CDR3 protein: CASRNTGSNYGYTF
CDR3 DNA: TGTGCCAGCAGAAACACAGGGTCTAACTATGGCTACACCTTC

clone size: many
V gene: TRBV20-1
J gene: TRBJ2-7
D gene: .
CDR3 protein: CSARDLTDGPYEQYF
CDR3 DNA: TGCAGTGCTAGAGATCTTACAGATGGACCCTACGAGCAGTACTTC

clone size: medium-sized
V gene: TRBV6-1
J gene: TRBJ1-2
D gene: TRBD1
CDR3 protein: CASSTPDRGYGYTF
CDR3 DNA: TGTGCCAGCAGTACTCCGGACAGGGGCTATGGCTACACCTTC

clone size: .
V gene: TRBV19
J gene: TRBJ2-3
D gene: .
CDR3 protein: CASSRSGMSADTQYF
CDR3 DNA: TGTGCCAGTAGTAGGTCGGGGATGAGTGCAGATACGCAGTATTTT

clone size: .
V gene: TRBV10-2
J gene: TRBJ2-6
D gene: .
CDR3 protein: CASKRTGGVSGANVLTF
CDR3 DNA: TGCGCCAGCAAAAGAACAGGTGGCGTCTCTGGGGCCAACGTCCTGACTTTC

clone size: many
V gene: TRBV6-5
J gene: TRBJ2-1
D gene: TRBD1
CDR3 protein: CASSYLQGDEQFF
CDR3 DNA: TGTGCCAGCAGTTACCTACAGGGGGATGAGCAGTTCTTC

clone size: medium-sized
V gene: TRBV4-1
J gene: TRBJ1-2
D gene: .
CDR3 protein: CASSQADSRGYTF
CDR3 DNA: TGCGCCAGCAGCCAAGCCGACAGCCGCGGCTACACCTTC